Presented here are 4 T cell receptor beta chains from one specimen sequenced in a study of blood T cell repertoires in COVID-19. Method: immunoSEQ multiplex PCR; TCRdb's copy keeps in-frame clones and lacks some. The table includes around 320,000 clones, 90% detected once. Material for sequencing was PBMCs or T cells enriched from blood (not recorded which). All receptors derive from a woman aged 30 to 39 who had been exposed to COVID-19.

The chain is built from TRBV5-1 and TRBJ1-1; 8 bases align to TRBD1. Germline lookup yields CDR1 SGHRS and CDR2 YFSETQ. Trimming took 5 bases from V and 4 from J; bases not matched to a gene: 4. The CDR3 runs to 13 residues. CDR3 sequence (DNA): TGCGCCAGCAGTTATGACAGGGGCACTGAAGCTTTCTTT. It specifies CASSYDRGTEAFF.

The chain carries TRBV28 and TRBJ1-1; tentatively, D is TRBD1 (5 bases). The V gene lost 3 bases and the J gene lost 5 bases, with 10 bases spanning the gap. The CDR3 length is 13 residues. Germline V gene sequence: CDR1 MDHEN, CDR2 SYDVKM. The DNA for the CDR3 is TGTGCCAGCAGTTTGGAGACAGAAACTGAAGCTTTCTTT. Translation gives CASSLETETEAFF.

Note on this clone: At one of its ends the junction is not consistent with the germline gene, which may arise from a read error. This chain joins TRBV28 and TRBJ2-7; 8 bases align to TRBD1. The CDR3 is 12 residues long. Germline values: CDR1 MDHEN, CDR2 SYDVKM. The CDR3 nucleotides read TGTGCCAGCAGTCTCGGAAGCCAGGGGGCGCGCTTC. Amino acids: CASSLGSQGARF.

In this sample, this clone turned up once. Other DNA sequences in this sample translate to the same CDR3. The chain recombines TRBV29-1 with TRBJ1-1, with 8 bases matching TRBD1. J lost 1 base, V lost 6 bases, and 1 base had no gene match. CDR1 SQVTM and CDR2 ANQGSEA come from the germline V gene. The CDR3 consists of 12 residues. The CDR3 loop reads CSVDRGNTEAFF. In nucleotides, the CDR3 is TGCAGCGTAGACAGGGGGAACACTGAAGCTTTCTTT.